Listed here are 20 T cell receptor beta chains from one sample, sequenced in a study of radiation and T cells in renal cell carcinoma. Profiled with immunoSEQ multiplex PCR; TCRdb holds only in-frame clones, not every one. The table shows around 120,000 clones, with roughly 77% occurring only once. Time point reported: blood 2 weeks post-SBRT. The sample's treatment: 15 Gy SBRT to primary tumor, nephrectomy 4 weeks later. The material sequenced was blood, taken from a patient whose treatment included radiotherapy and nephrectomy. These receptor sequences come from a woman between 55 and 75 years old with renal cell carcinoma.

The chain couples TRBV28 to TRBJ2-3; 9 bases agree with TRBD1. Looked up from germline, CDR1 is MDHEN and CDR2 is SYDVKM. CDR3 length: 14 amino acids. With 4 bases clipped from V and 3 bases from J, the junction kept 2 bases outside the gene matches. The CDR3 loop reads CASSSGQGTDTQYF. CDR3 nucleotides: TGTGCCAGCAGTTCGGGACAGGGAACAGATACGCAGTATTTT.

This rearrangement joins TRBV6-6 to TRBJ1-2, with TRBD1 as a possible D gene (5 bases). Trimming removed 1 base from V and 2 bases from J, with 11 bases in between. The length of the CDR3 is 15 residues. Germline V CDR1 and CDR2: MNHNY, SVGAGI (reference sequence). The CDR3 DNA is TGTGCCAGCAGTTACTTCCGGGACGTCAACTATGGCTACACCTTC. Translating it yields CASSYFRDVNYGYTF.

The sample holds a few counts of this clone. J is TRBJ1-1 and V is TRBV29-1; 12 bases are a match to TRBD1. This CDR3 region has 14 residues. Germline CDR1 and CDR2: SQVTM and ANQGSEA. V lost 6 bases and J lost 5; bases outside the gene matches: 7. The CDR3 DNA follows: TGCAGCGTGGGGACAGGGGGCTTTGGGACTGAAGCTTTCTTT. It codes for CSVGTGGFGTEAFF.

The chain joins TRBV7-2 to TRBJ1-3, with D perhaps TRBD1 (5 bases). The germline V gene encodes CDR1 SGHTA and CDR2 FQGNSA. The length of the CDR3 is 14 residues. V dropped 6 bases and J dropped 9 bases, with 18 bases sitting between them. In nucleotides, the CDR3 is TGTGCCAGCAGTCTCTGGAGGTCTCAGGGCACCATATATTTT. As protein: CASSLWRSQGTIYF.

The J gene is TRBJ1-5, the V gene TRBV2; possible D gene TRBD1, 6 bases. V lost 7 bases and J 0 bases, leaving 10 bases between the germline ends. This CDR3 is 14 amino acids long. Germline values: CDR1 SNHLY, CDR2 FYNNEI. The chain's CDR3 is CASTGGRSNQPQHF. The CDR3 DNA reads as TGTGCCAGCACGGGGGGGCGTAGCAATCAGCCCCAGCATTTT.

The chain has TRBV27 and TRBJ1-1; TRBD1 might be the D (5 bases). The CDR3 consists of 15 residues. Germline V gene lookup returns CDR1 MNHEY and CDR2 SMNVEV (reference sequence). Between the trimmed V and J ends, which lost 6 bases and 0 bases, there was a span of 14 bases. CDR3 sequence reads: CASRFMGRMNTEAFF. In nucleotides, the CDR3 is TGTGCCAGCAGATTTATGGGACGGATGAACACTGAAGCTTTCTTT.

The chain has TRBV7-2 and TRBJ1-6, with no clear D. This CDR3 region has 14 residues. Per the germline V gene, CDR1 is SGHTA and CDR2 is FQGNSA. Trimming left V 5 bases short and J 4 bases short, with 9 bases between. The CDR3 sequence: CASSPPAYNSPLHF. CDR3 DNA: TGTGCCAGCAGCCCCCCAGCGTATAATTCACCCCTCCACTTT.

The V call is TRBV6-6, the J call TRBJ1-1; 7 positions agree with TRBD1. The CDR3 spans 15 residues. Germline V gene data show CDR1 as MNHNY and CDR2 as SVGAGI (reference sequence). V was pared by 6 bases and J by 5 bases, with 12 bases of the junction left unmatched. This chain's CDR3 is CASRLEGRQGTEAFF. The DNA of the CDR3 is TGTGCCAGCAGGCTGGAGGGGAGACAGGGTACTGAAGCTTTCTTT.

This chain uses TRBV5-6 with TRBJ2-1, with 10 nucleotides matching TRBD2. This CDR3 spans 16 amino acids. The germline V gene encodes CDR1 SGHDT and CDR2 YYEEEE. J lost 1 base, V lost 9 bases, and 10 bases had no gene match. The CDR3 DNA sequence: TGTGCCACAAAGCGGGGGGGCCTACTATCCTACAATGAGCAGTTCTTC. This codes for CATKRGGLLSYNEQFF.

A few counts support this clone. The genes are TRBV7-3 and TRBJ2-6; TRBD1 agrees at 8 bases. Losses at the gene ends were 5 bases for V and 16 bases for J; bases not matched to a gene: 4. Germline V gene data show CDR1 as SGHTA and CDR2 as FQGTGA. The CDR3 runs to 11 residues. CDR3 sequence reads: CASSADRGLTF. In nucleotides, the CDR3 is TGTGCCAGCAGCGCTGACAGGGGACTGACTTTC.

The DNA of the CDR3 is TGTGCCAGCAACGGGGGATATTTCCCCTCTGGAAACACCATATATTTT. Translation gives CASNGGYFPSGNTIYF. The V gene is TRBV28, the J gene TRBJ1-3; D is perhaps TRBD1 (5 bases). The CDR3 is made up of 16 amino acids. Trimming shortened V by 7 bases and J by 0 bases, and 16 bases separated the two germline ends. Germline V gene data show CDR1 as MDHEN and CDR2 as SYDVKM.

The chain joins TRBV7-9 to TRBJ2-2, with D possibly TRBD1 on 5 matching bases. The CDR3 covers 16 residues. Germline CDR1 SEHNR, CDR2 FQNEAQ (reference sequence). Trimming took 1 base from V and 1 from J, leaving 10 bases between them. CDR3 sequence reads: CASSLDVRVNTGELFF. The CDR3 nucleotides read TGTGCCAGCAGCTTAGATGTCAGGGTGAACACCGGGGAGCTGTTTTTT. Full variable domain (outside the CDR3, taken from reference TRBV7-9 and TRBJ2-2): DTGVSQNPRHKITKRGQNVTFRCDPISEHNRLYWYRQTLGQGPEFLTYFQNEAQLEKSRLLSDRFSAERPKGSFSTLEIQRTEQGDSAMYLCASSLDVRVNTGELFFGEGSRLTVL.

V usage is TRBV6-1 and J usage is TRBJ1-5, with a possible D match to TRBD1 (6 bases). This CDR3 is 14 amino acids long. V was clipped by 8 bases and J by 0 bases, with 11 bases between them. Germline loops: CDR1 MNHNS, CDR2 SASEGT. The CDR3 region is CASRGGGSNQPQHF. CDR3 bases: TGTGCCAGCCGGGGGGGCGGTAGCAATCAGCCCCAGCATTTT.

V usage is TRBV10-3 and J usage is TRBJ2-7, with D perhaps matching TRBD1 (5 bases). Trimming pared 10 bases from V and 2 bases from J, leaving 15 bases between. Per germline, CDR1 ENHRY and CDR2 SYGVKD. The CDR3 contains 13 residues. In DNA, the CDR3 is TGTGCCACCCGGACAAGTGAAGCCTACGAGCAGTACTTC. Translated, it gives CATRTSEAYEQYF.

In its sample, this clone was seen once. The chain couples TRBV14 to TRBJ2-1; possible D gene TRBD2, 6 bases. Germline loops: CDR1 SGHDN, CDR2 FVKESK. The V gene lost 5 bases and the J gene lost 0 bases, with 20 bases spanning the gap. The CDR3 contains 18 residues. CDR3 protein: CASSWAYLGRSSYNEQFF. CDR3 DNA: TGTGCCAGCAGCTGGGCGTACCTAGGGAGGAGCTCCTACAATGAGCAGTTCTTC.

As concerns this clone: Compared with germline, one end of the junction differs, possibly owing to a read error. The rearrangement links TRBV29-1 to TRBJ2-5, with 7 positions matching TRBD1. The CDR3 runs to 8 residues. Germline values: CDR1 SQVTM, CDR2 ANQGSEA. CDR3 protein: CSASGGHF. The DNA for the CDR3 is TGCAGCGCTTCAGGGGGACACTTC.

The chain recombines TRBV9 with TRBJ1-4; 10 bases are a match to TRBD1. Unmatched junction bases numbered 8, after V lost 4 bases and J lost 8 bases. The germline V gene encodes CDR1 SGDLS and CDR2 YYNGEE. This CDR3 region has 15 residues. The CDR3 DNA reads TGTGCCAGCAGCCCGGGGGACAGGGGAGGAGAAAAACTGTTTTTT. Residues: CASSPGDRGGEKLFF.

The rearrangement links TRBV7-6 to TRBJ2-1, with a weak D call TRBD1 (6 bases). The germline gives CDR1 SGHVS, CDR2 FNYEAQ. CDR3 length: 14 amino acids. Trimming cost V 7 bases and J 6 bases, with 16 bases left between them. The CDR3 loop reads CASNAGAKGNEQFF. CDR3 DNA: TGTGCCAGCAATGCAGGGGCTAAGGGCAATGAGCAGTTCTTC.

CDR3 sequence reads: CASSETRGWNEQFF. For the CDR3, the DNA is TGTGCCAGCAGTGAAACCCGGGGATGGAATGAGCAGTTCTTC. The chain joins TRBV6-1 to TRBJ2-1; possible D gene TRBD2, 5 bases. CDR1 and CDR2 from the germline V gene are MNHNS and SASEGT. CDR3 length: 14 amino acids. V was pared by 2 bases and J by 7 bases, with 12 bases between.

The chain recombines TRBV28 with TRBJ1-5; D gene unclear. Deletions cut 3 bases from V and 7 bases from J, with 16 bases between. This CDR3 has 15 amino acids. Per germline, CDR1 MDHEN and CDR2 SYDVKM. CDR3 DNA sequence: TGTGCCAGCAGTTTCGCGGTTACGGCTGACCAGCCCCAGCATTTT. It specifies CASSFAVTADQPQHF.